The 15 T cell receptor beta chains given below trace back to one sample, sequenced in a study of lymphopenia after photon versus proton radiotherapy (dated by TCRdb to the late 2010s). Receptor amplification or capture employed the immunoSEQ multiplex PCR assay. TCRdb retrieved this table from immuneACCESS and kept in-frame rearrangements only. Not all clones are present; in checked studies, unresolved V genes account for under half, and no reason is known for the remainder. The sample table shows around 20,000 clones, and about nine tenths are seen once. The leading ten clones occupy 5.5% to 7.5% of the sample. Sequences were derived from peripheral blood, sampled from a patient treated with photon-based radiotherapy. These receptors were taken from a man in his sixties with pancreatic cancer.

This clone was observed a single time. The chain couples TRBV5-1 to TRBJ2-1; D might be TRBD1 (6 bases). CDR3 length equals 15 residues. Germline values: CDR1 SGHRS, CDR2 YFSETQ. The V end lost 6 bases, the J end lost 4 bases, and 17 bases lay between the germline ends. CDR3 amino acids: CASTIFGQRYNEQFF. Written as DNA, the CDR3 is TGCGCCAGCACGATCTTCGGACAGCGATACAATGAGCAGTTCTTC.

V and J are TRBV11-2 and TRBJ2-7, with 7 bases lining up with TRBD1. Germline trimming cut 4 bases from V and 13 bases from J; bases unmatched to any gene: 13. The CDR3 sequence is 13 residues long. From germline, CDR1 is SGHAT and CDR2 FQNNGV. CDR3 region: CASSSTARDRLYF. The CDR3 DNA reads TGTGCCAGCAGCTCAACCGCCCGGGACAGATTATACTTC.

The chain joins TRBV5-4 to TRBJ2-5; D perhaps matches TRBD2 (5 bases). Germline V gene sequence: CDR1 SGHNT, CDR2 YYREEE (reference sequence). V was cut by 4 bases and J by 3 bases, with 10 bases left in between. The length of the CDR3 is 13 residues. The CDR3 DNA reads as TGTGCCAGCAGCCCGGGATCAGAAGAGACCCAGTACTTC. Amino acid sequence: CASSPGSEETQYF.

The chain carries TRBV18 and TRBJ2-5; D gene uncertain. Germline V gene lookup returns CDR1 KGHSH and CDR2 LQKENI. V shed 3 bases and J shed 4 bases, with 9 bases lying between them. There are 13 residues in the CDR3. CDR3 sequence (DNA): TGTGCCAGCTCACCCGGAAATTTAGAGACCCAGTACTTC. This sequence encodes CASSPGNLETQYF.

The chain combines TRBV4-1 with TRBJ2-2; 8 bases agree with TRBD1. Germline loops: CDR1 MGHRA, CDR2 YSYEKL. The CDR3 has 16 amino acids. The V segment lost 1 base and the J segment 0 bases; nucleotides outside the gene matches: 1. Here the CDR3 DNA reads TGCGCCAGCAGCCAAGTACAGGGGGCGAACACCGGGGAGCTGTTTTTT. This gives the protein CASSQVQGANTGELFF.

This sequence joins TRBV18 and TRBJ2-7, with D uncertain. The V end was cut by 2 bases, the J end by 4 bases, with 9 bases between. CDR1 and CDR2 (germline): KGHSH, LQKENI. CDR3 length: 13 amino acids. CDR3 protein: CASSPGQNYEQYF. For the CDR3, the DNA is TGTGCCAGCTCACCAGGGCAGAATTACGAGCAGTACTTC.

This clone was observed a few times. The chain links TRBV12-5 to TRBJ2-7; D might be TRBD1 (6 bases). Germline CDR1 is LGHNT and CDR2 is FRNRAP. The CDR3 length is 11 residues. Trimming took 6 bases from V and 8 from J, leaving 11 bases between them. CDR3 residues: CASGTTGKQYF. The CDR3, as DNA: TGTGCTAGTGGCACCACAGGGAAGCAGTACTTC.

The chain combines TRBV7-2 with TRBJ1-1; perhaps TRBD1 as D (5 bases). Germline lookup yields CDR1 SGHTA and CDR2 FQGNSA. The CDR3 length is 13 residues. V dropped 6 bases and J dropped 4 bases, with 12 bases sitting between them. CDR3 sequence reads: CASRIQGGTEAFF. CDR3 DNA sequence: TGTGCCAGCAGAATCCAGGGCGGCACTGAAGCTTTCTTT.

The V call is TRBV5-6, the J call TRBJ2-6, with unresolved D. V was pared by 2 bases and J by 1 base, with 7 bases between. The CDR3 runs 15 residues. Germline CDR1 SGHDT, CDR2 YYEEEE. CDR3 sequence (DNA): TGTGCCAGCAGCTTAAAGTTATCTGGGGCCAACGTCCTGACTTTC. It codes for CASSLKLSGANVLTF.

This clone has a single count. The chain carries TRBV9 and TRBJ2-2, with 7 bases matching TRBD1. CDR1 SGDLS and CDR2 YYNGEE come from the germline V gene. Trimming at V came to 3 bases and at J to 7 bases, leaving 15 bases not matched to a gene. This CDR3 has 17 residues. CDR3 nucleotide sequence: TGTGCCAGCAGCGCACATCCCGATAGACAGGGTGACGGGGAGCTGTTTTTT. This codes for CASSAHPDRQGDGELFF.

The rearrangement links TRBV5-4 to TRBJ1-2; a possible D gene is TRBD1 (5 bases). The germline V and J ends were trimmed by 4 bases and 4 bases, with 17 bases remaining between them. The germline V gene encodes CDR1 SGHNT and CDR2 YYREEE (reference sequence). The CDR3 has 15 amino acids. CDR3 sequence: CASSIKEGKGYGYTF. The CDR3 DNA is TGTGCCAGCAGCATCAAGGAGGGGAAAGGCTATGGCTACACCTTC. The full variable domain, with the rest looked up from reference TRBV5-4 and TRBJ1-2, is ETGVTQSPTHLIKTRGQQVTLRCSSQSGHNTVSWYQQALGQGPQFIFQYYREEENGRGNFPPRFSGLQFPNYSSELNVNALELDDSALYLCASSIKEGKGYGYTFGSGTRLTVV.

In nucleotides, the CDR3 is TGCAGCGCCGACATAGCGGGAGCTTCCTACGAGCAGTACTTC. Protein product: CSADIAGASYEQYF. This chain connects TRBV29-1 to TRBJ2-7; 9 bases match TRBD2. This CDR3 region has 14 residues. Trimming at V came to 7 bases and at J to 1 base, leaving 8 bases not matched to a gene. The germline gives CDR1 SQVTM, CDR2 ANQGSEA.

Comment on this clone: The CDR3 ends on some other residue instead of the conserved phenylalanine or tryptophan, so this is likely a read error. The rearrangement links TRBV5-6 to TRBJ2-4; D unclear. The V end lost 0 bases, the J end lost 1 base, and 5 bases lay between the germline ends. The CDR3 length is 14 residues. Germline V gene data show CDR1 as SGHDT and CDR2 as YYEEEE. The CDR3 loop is CASSLARAKNIQYL. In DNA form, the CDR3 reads TGTGCCAGCAGCTTGGCCAGGGCCAAAAACATTCAGTACCTC.

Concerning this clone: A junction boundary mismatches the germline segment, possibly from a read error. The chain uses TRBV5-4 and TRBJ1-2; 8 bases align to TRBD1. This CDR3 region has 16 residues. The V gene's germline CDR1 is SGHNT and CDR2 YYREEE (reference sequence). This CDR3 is CASSLAKAGGFYGHTF. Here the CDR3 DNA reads TGTGCCAGCAGCTTGGCCAAGGCAGGGGGCTTCTATGGCCACACCTTC.

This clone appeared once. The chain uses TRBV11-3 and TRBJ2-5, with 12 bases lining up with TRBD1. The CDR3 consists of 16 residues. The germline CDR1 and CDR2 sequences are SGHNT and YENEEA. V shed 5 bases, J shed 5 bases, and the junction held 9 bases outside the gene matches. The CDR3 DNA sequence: TGTGCCAGCAGCGCCGGGACAGGGGGCATCGTGGAGACCCAGTACTTC. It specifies CASSAGTGGIVETQYF.